These 9 T cell receptor beta chains share one sample of origin, sequenced in a study of shared T cell receptors in the human thymus. Here immunoSEQ multiplex PCR was the method, and the copy in TCRdb shows in-frame clones only, minus some. The table lists about 660,000 clones, more than 75% of them singletons, with approximately 0.011% in the top ten. The same sample was also used in a study of human thymus T cells.

The material sequenced was thymocytes. The receptors come from a boy less than two years old with a congenital heart defect.

This sequence joins TRBV27 and TRBJ2-1; 7 bases fit TRBD2. The CDR3 loop spans 14 amino acids. Germline V gene lookup returns CDR1 MNHEY and CDR2 SMNVEV (reference sequence). V dropped 5 bases and J dropped 8; count of bases not matched to a gene: 9. CDR3 sequence reads: CASSPPPGGHEQFF. In nucleotides, the CDR3 is TGTGCCAGCAGTCCACCTCCGGGGGGTCATGAGCAGTTCTTC.

This sequence joins TRBV7-9 and TRBJ1-3, with D possibly being TRBD1 (6 bases). Germline lookup yields CDR1 SEHNR and CDR2 FQNEAQ (reference sequence). The V gene lost 5 bases and the J gene lost 5 bases, with 10 bases spanning the gap. The CDR3 is 13 residues long. The CDR3 sequence is CASSGQGRNTIYF. As DNA, the CDR3 is TGTGCCAGCAGCGGGCAGGGGAGAAACACCATATATTTT. Supplemented by reference TRBV7-9 and TRBJ1-3, the full variable domain reads DTGVSQNPRHKITKRGQNVTFRCDPISEHNRLYWYRQTLGQGPEFLTYFQNEAQLEKSRLLSDRFSAERPKGSFSTLEIQRTEQGDSAMYLCASSGQGRNTIYFGEGSWLTVV.

CDR3 DNA: TGTGCCAGCAGCTCTCTCCTGGCGGGAGGGCCGAATGAGCAGTTCTTC. Residues: CASSSLLAGGPNEQFF. J is TRBJ2-1 and V is TRBV5-4; TRBD2 aligns across 9 bases. Germline CDR1 and CDR2: SGHNT and YYREEE (reference sequence). Germline trimming cut 3 bases from V and 7 bases from J; bases unmatched to any gene: 11. The CDR3 sequence is 16 residues long.

This sequence joins TRBV6-5 and TRBJ2-2; a weak D match, TRBD2 (7 bases). Trimming took off 2 bases at V and 5 bases at J, with 15 bases between the two ends. Germline values: CDR1 MNHEY, CDR2 SVGAGI. The CDR3 spans 16 residues. CDR3 protein: CASSYPRGRDTGELFF. CDR3 DNA sequence: TGTGCCAGCAGTTACCCGAGGGGGAGGGATACCGGGGAGCTGTTTTTT.

The V gene is TRBV10-1, the J gene TRBJ2-7; TRBD2 aligns across 7 bases. The trim removed 0 bases at V and 5 bases at J, leaving 7 bases unmatched. Germline V gives CDR1 WNHNN, CDR2 SYGVQD (reference sequence). The CDR3 has 15 amino acids. In DNA, the CDR3 is TGCGCCAGCAGTGAGTCGTGGCGGGAGAGCAACGAGCAGTACTTC. It encodes CASSESWRESNEQYF.

The V call is TRBV6-6, the J call TRBJ1-5; 7 nucleotides agree with TRBD1. After removal of 6 bases from V and 2 bases from J, the junction contained 4 bases not matched to a gene. The CDR3 has 14 residues. Germline V gene sequence: CDR1 MNHNY, CDR2 SVGAGI (reference sequence). The CDR3 reads CASRTGVGNQPQHF. The CDR3 DNA reads TGTGCCAGCAGAACAGGGGTGGGCAATCAGCCCCAGCATTTT.

This chain's CDR3 is CASSPKGREQYF. As DNA, the CDR3 is TGTGCCAGCAGCCCCAAGGGAAGGGAGCAGTACTTC. V gene TRBV5-4 combines with J gene TRBJ2-5, with a possible D match to TRBD2 (5 bases). Germline V gene sequence: CDR1 SGHNT, CDR2 YYREEE (reference sequence). CDR3 length: 12 amino acids. V was pared by 4 bases and J by 11 bases, with 15 bases between.

The chain joins TRBV5-1 to TRBJ1-3; 8 bases line up with TRBD1. The V and J ends lost 0 bases and 0 bases, in that order; junction bases with no gene match: 11. Germline assignment: CDR1 SGHRS and CDR2 YFSETQ. The CDR3 runs to 19 residues. Written as DNA, the CDR3 is TGCGCCAGCAGCTTGGTCGGGACAGGAGATTTTAACTCTGGAAACACCATATATTTT. Translation gives CASSLVGTGDFNSGNTIYF.

This clone appeared a single time. The V and J genes are TRBV5-1 and TRBJ1-5; 7 bases fit TRBD1. V gave up 4 bases and J gave up 3 bases; unmatched junction bases: 7. The CDR3 runs 15 residues. Germline CDR1 SGHRS, CDR2 YFSETQ. This CDR3 reads CASSPTGKNNQPQHF. For the CDR3, the DNA is TGCGCCAGCAGCCCGACAGGGAAGAACAATCAGCCCCAGCATTTT.